This T cell receptor beta chain was observed in a study of blood T cell repertoires in COVID-19. Study information: The United States, Italy and Spain provided the acute and convalescent COVID-19 samples. T cells, B-cell-depleted T cells, or PBMCs provided the cDNA or gDNA that served as material.

Original analysis: The authors estimated nucleated cell counts from reference gene primer amplification. Profiled with immunoSEQ multiplex PCR; TCRdb holds only in-frame clones, not every one. Clonal size and the V and J genes are those of that table, whereas D and trimming came from the DNA. The table includes more than 250,000 clones, around 87% detected once. The V and J ends lost 5 bases and 11 bases, in that order; junction bases with no gene match: 9. The germline V gene encodes CDR1 MDHEN and CDR2 SYDVKM. The CDR3 is 14 residues long. The sequencing input was peripheral blood. The chain has TRBV28 and TRBJ1-5; 10 nucleotides line up with TRBD1. This TCR was recovered from a woman aged 25 to 39 who had recovered from COVID-19. DNA of the CDR3: TGTGCCAGCAGTCGACAGGGGGCTATCGATACCCAGCATTTT. Protein: CASSRQGAIDTQHF. Based on the CDR3 plus reference TRBV28 and TRBJ1-5, the full variable domain is DVKVTQSSRYLVKRTGEKVFLECVQDMDHENMFWYRQDPGLGLRLIYFSYDVKMKEKGDIPEGYSVSREKKERFSLILESASTNQTSMYLCASSRQGAIDTQHFGDGTRLSIL.